A selection of T cell receptor beta chains follows, all from one sample in a study of regulatory T cells in long-lasting Graves disease. TCRdb reprocessed the multiplex PCR reads with MiXCR, giving one entry per CDR3 protein. Of about 470,000 distinct CDR3 sequences detected, roughly a fifth appear once; the ten largest clones hold roughly 7%. The sequenced sample was peripheral blood mononuclear cells (PBMCs), obtained when the disease was refractory, from a patient treated with antithyroid drugs. The receptors originated from a female donor with Graves disease. The CDR3 runs from the conserved cysteine through the conserved F or W. A D gene is named only where the DNA matches it firmly.

j_call v_call d_call cdr3_aa
TRBJ2-2 TRBV28 - CASSLLGSSNTGELFF
TRBJ2-7 TRBV7-2 - CASSLTSWAYEQYF
TRBJ2-2 TRBV7-2 - CASSSQGGGGELFF
TRBJ2-7 TRBV6-1 - CASKGTSYEQYF
TRBJ1-1 TRBV13 TRBD1 CASSSTGTGGLNTEAFF
TRBJ2-4 TRBV5-5 - CASSFVEGNIQYF
TRBJ2-7 TRBV19 TRBD1 CASADREKYEQYF
TRBJ2-7 TRBV20-1 TRBD2 CSARDPGGESSYEQYF
TRBJ1-1 TRBV19 - CASSPHLRTEAFF
TRBJ2-2 TRBV4-2 TRBD2 CASSQETSGSANTGELFF
TRBJ2-7 TRBV12-3/TRBV12-4 - CASSPIGALYEQYF
TRBJ1-6 TRBV3-1 TRBD1 CASSPGTDSPLHF
TRBJ2-2 TRBV20-1 TRBD1 CSATRQGYVGELFF
TRBJ1-2 TRBV5-1 TRBD1 CASSLWQGAGGYTF
TRBJ2-7 TRBV9 TRBD1 CASSVGTGFPYEQYF
TRBJ2-7 TRBV29-1 - CSVGTAYEQYF
TRBJ1-6 TRBV28 - CASTDSTFSPLHF
TRBJ2-1 TRBV12-3/TRBV12-4 - CASSLYQVYNEQFF
TRBJ1-2 TRBV6-1 - CASRDVGEGYGYTF
TRBJ2-2 TRBV7-2 TRBD2 CASSLTRGSTGELFF
TRBJ2-7 TRBV27 - CASSFSGGEQYF
TRBJ1-5 TRBV5-1 - CASSLDWEPQHF
TRBJ2-7 TRBV7-9 - CASSSRTEAYEQYF
TRBJ2-5 TRBV6-2/TRBV6-3 TRBD1 CASSYSFLTGGIETQYF
TRBJ1-1 TRBV5-1 - CASSPSGERGTEAFF
TRBJ2-7 TRBV5-1 - CASNTGQSYEQYF
TRBJ2-3 TRBV11-2 TRBD2 CASSFAGGGTDTQYF
TRBJ2-7 TRBV2 - CASSSESYEQYF
TRBJ1-5 TRBV7-8 TRBD1 CASRPTPGQVYQPQHF
TRBJ1-1 TRBV7-8 TRBD1 CASSLEGADTEAFF
TRBJ1-2 TRBV12-3/TRBV12-4 - CASSQSTGYGYTF
TRBJ2-1 TRBV7-2 - CASSLDGSYNEQFF
TRBJ1-1 TRBV10-3 - CAISERAGGTEAFF
TRBJ1-1 TRBV19 - CASSGGRFYTEAFF
TRBJ1-6 TRBV25-1 TRBD1 CASSERLGTGDSPLHF
TRBJ1-1 TRBV18 - CASSPPNTDGEAFF
TRBJ1-1 TRBV30 - CAWNPREGAFDTEAFF
TRBJ2-5 TRBV28 - CASIQQGYRETQYF
TRBJ1-5 TRBV28 TRBD1 CASSLFDRAEQPQHF
TRBJ1-6 TRBV27 TRBD1 CASSSLGQGNSPLHF
TRBJ2-7 TRBV27 TRBD1 CASSPRDSYYEQYF
TRBJ2-7 TRBV27 - CASSKLEGYEQYF
TRBJ1-2 TRBV6-1 - CASTSGGTGYGYTF
TRBJ2-7 TRBV27 - CASSPTTGPTYEQYF
TRBJ2-5 TRBV5-4 - CASSLDYQQETQYF
TRBJ2-1 TRBV2 - CATTRSLLYNNEQFF
TRBJ1-3 TRBV28 TRBD1 CASSPTGGNGNTIYF
TRBJ2-1 TRBV7-3 - CASSPGMHELNEQFF
TRBJ1-5 TRBV15 - CATSNRNQPQHF
TRBJ2-7 TRBV13 - CASSSTGFRPRQYF
TRBJ1-1 TRBV12-3/TRBV12-4 TRBD1 CASSRRGRGAFF
TRBJ2-1 TRBV6-1 - CASSHGSSSYNEQFF
TRBJ1-5 TRBV6-1 - CASAQGPNQPQHF
TRBJ2-7 TRBV6-1 - CASTLVYEQYF